This section outlines one TCR beta chain sequence together with its context. What it binds is not known. The same CDR3 is also encoded by other DNA sequences in this sample. This sample stems from a study of cytomegalovirus exposure and HLA in healthy donors. The PCR was carried out with 60 Vbeta primers and 13 Jbeta primers. This table comes from immunoSEQ multiplex PCR, and its TCRdb copy is limited to in-frame clones, with some not included. The repertoire holds some 110,000 clones, with around two thirds as singletons. The V segment lost 3 bases and the J segment 7 bases; nucleotides outside the gene matches: 1. The CDR3 is 13 residues long. Germline-derived CDR1 and CDR2 are GTSNPN and SVGIG (reference sequence). Study-wide points: Cytomegalovirus-associated status was assigned to 150 or so TCR beta chains. Earlier findings revealed that most TCR beta V segments proved productive either about 87% or about 30% of the time. Researchers left out some V segments, among them TRBV6-2 and TRBV6-3, as indistinguishable.

The chain recombines TRBV30 with TRBJ1-6; 9 nucleotides match TRBD1. The material sequenced was PBMCs. This TCR came from a middle-aged woman in good health and CMV-seropositive. This chain's CDR3 is CAWSGQGNSPLHF. CDR3 nucleotide sequence: TGTGCCTGGAGCGGACAGGGGAATTCACCCCTCCACTTT.